Below, 5 T cell receptor beta chains from the same sample are listed, as sequenced in a study of cytomegalovirus exposure and HLA in healthy donors. TCRdb's table, derived via immunoSEQ multiplex PCR, lists solely in-frame clones and lacks some. The table shows 82,000 or so clones, with roughly 95% occurring only once. Sequencing used PBMCs. Receptors were obtained from a woman between 18 and 29 years old in good health and CMV-seronegative.

Worth noting for this clone: The sample contains more than one DNA sequence encoding this CDR3. This sequence joins TRBV18 and TRBJ1-3; tentatively, D is TRBD1 (6 bases). Germline V CDR1 and CDR2: KGHSH, LQKENI. Deletions cut 3 bases from V and 0 bases from J, with 9 bases between. The CDR3 sequence is 15 residues long. The CDR3 loop reads CASSPDRSSGNTIYF. The CDR3 DNA is TGTGCCAGCTCACCCGACAGGAGCTCTGGAAACACCATATATTTT.

V and J are TRBV6-5 and TRBJ1-5; D might be TRBD1 (6 bases). Trimming shortened V by 0 bases and J by 8 bases, and 11 bases separated the two germline ends. Germline loops: CDR1 MNHEY, CDR2 SVGAGI. The CDR3 spans 14 residues. The CDR3 coding sequence is TGTGCCAGCAGTTACTCGAGGGGGGGGAAGCCCCAGCATTTT. Encoded protein: CASSYSRGGKPQHF.

The chain combines TRBV5-4 with TRBJ1-1; the D gene is possibly TRBD1 (5 bases). The V end lost 4 bases, the J end lost 4 bases, and 17 bases lay between the germline ends. The germline V gene has CDR1 SGHNT and CDR2 YYREEE (reference sequence). This CDR3 is 15 amino acids long. The DNA for the CDR3 is TGTGCCAGCAGCCTTGGAGCAGGGTTGGGCACTGAAGCTTTCTTT. Its protein product is CASSLGAGLGTEAFF.

The chain carries TRBV5-3 and TRBJ2-3; 7 nucleotides align to TRBD2. TRBV5-3 counts as an open reading frame of uncertain function. The CDR3 is 16 residues long. V shed 1 base and J 4 bases; nucleotides not matched to a gene: 9. DNA for the CDR3: TGTGCCAGAAGCTTGAAAATTCCACTAGCGTCAGATACGCAGTATTTT. It translates to CARSLKIPLASDTQYF.

V usage is TRBV13 and J usage is TRBJ1-1, with D perhaps matching TRBD1 (6 bases). The CDR3 spans 12 residues. V lost 2 bases and J lost 6, with 7 bases in between. CDR1 and CDR2 from the germline V gene are PRHDT and FYEKMQ (reference sequence). The chain's CDR3 is CASSLRTAEAFF. CDR3 in DNA: TGTGCCAGCAGCTTACGGACAGCTGAAGCTTTCTTT.